These 27 T cell receptor beta chains came from one sample sequenced in a study of OX40 agonist ivuxolimab in advanced cancers. The data were produced by immunoSEQ multiplex PCR, yet TCRdb's version contains in-frame clones alone and is incomplete. In the table there are fewer than 30,000 clones, around nine tenths of which are singletons. The sequencing here drew on CD4+ or CD8+ T cells sorted from blood, taken in a trial of the OX40 agonist ivuxolimab. These receptors were obtained from an adult with an advanced solid tumor such as melanoma, head and neck, liver or kidney cancer.

V is TRBV14 and J is TRBJ2-1; D is unclear. V was cut by 1 base and J by 1 base, with 11 bases left in between. The CDR3 loop spans 16 amino acids. Germline V CDR1 and CDR2: SGHDN, FVKESK. The CDR3 DNA sequence: TGTGCCAGCAGCCAAGTCCCCCAGAGGTCCTACAATGAGCAGTTCTTC. Translation: CASSQVPQRSYNEQFF.

The chain combines TRBV7-9 with TRBJ1-1; D unclear. The length of the CDR3 is 13 residues. Germline CDR1 reads SEHNR; CDR2 reads FQNEAQ (reference sequence). V was trimmed by 7 bases and J by 0 bases, leaving 9 bases between them. In DNA, the CDR3 is TGTGCCAGCACCCCAAGGGTGAACACTGAAGCTTTCTTT. Its protein is CASTPRVNTEAFF.

CDR3 coding DNA: TGTGCCAGTAGTATGGGACGGCCCGTGAACACTGAAGCTTTCTTT. As protein: CASSMGRPVNTEAFF. This sequence joins TRBV19 and TRBJ1-1, with a tentative D call TRBD1 (5 bases). V was clipped by 3 bases and J by 0 bases, with 11 bases between them. CDR1 LNHDA and CDR2 SQIVND come from the germline V gene (reference sequence). There are 15 residues in the CDR3.

This clone has a single count. The CDR3 DNA reads TGTGCCAGCAGCACCCTTGCGGGAGGGACAGGGGCCCTGGGGCCCGAAAAACTGTTTTTT. Translation: CASSTLAGGTGALGPEKLFF. The rearrangement uses TRBV28 and TRBJ1-4, with 10 bases lining up with TRBD1. Per germline, CDR1 MDHEN and CDR2 SYDVKM. The ends lost 6 bases at V and 8 bases at J; junction bases unmatched: 24. The CDR3 consists of 20 residues.

The chain employs TRBV23-1 and TRBJ2-3; TRBD1 matches at 7 bases. TRBV23-1 is known as an ORF, though its function is uncertain. The length of the CDR3 is 13 residues. The V segment lost 7 bases and the J segment 2 bases; nucleotides outside the gene matches: 3. The CDR3 DNA reads as TGCGCCAGCAAGGGACAGAACACAGATACGCAGTATTTT. The encoded protein is CASKGQNTDTQYF.

DNA for the CDR3: TGTGCCAGCAGCGCAGGGATTAGCAATCAGCCCCAGCATTTT. It yields the protein CASSAGISNQPQHF. J is TRBJ1-5 and V is TRBV9, with D perhaps matching TRBD1 (5 bases). Germline CDR1 and CDR2: SGDLS and YYNGEE. The CDR3 consists of 14 residues. Trimming took 3 bases from V and 0 from J, leaving 7 bases between them.

The rearrangement links TRBV4-1 to TRBJ2-7, with a possible D match to TRBD2 (5 bases). Germline CDR1 reads MGHRA; CDR2 reads YSYEKL. V was shortened by 5 bases and J by 0 bases, with 5 bases between the two germline ends. CDR3 size: 12 residues. The CDR3, as DNA: TGCGCCAGCAGCGGGAGCTCCTACGAGCAGTACTTC. It codes for CASSGSSYEQYF.

This clone was seen just once. This chain uses TRBV19 with TRBJ2-2; 12 nucleotides agree with TRBD2. This CDR3 comprises 21 residues. The germline gives CDR1 LNHDA, CDR2 SQIVND (reference sequence). The trim removed 5 bases at V and 0 bases at J, leaving 16 bases unmatched. The chain's CDR3 is CASSSGGSLAGGIANTGELFF. The CDR3 nucleotides are TGTGCCAGTAGTTCCGGGGGCTCCCTAGCGGGAGGGATCGCGAACACCGGGGAGCTGTTTTTT.

The V call is TRBV7-9, the J call TRBJ2-3; the match to TRBD2 covers 7 bases. J gave up 3 bases and V 5 bases, and 5 bases lay outside the gene matches. This CDR3 contains 14 residues. The germline V gene has CDR1 SEHNR and CDR2 FQNEAQ (reference sequence). This chain's CDR3 is CASSPGGFTDTQYF. In nucleotides, the CDR3 is TGTGCCAGCAGCCCGGGGGGATTTACAGATACGCAGTATTTT.

V and J are TRBV7-9 and TRBJ2-2; D remains ambiguous. Trimming stripped 5 bases from V and 6 bases from J, with 16 bases between. CDR1 is SEHNR, CDR2 FQNEAQ, per germline (reference sequence). The CDR3 has 15 residues. The CDR3: CASSNFRALPGELFF. CDR3 in DNA: TGTGCCAGCAGCAATTTCCGGGCCCTCCCCGGGGAGCTGTTTTTT.

The CDR3 spells CASSQVVVQSNEKLFF. The CDR3 bases are TGCGCCAGCAGCCAAGTTGTGGTGCAGTCTAATGAAAAACTGTTTTTT. The chain couples TRBV4-1 to TRBJ1-4; D unresolved. CDR3 length: 16 residues. Germline CDR1 reads MGHRA; CDR2 reads YSYEKL. V was pared by 1 base and J by 3 bases, with 12 bases between.

The chain has TRBV9 and TRBJ2-2; D may be TRBD2 (5 bases). V lost 4 bases to trimming and J lost 6 bases, with 10 bases between them. The CDR3 runs 13 residues. From germline, CDR1 is SGDLS and CDR2 YYNGEE. CDR3: CASSPLSAGELFF. Written as DNA, the CDR3 is TGTGCCAGCAGCCCCCTTAGCGCCGGGGAGCTGTTTTTT.

The CDR3: CASSKTAETSYNEQFF. The DNA of the CDR3 is TGCGCCAGCAGCAAAACTGCGGAGACCTCCTACAATGAGCAGTTCTTC. This rearrangement joins TRBV4-1 to TRBJ2-1; D call uncertain. The CDR3 runs to 16 residues. Trimming took off 5 bases at V and 0 bases at J, with 14 bases between the two ends. Germline assignment: CDR1 MGHRA and CDR2 YSYEKL.

The J gene is TRBJ1-2, the V gene TRBV7-9; TRBD1 aligns across 9 bases. The V segment lost 8 bases and the J segment 7 bases; nucleotides outside the gene matches: 14. The CDR3 totals 15 residues. The germline CDR1 and CDR2 sequences are SEHNR and FQNEAQ (reference sequence). CDR3 in amino acids: CASSLGSVTGGGYTF. CDR3 DNA sequence: TGTGCCAGCTCTTTAGGGAGTGTGACAGGGGGTGGCTACACCTTC.

This clone was seen just once. CDR3 in amino acids: CASSLQTLYGYTF. The DNA of the CDR3 is TGTGCCAGCAGCTTACAGACCCTCTATGGCTACACCTTC. The V call is TRBV7-9, the J call TRBJ1-2; no definite D call. This CDR3 spans 13 amino acids. Trimming stripped 2 bases from V and 4 bases from J, with 8 bases between. The germline CDR1 and CDR2 sequences are SEHNR and FQNEAQ (reference sequence).

This clone appeared once. The chain links TRBV9 to TRBJ1-2; 12 bases are shared with TRBD1. With 0 bases clipped from V and 8 bases from J, the junction kept 14 bases outside the gene matches. CDR3 length: 18 amino acids. Germline-derived CDR1 and CDR2 are SGDLS and YYNGEE. This chain's CDR3 is CASSVGGGQGAPGRGYTF. The CDR3 region has the DNA TGTGCCAGCAGCGTAGGCGGGGGACAGGGGGCGCCCGGGAGAGGCTACACCTTC.

V and J are TRBV4-1 and TRBJ2-7; 12 bases align to TRBD2. The ends lost 1 base at V and 2 bases at J; junction bases unmatched: 6. CDR1 and CDR2 (germline): MGHRA, YSYEKL. This CDR3 is built from 17 residues. As DNA, the CDR3 is TGCGCCAGCAGCCAAGCTATTGCTAGCGGGAGGGCCTACGAGCAGTACTTC. Translation: CASSQAIASGRAYEQYF.

V and J are TRBV27 and TRBJ2-5; TRBD2 matches 7 bases. Germline V gives CDR1 MNHEY, CDR2 SMNVEV (reference sequence). The CDR3 length is 14 residues. Trimming cost V 3 bases and J 5 bases; bases outside gene matches: 6. CDR3 bases: TGTGCCAGCAGTTTGGCGGCGGGGGTGGAGACCCAGTACTTC. This encodes CASSLAAGVETQYF.

The genes are TRBV5-1 and TRBJ2-5; no reliable D call. Germline CDR1 is SGHRS and CDR2 is YFSETQ. The CDR3 sequence is 16 residues long. V was pared by 0 bases and J by 0 bases, with 12 bases between. In DNA, the CDR3 is TGCGCCAGCAGCTTGGTGGCTACCCAGTACCAAGAGACCCAGTACTTC. Protein sequence: CASSLVATQYQETQYF.

This chain uses TRBV27 with TRBJ2-7, with 7 bases fitting TRBD1. V gave up 4 bases and J gave up 1 base; unmatched junction bases: 4. Germline CDR1 MNHEY, CDR2 SMNVEV (reference sequence). The CDR3 sequence is 14 residues long. CDR3 DNA: TGTGCCAGCAGTTCGGGACAGCTTTCCTACGAGCAGTACTTC. This gives the protein CASSSGQLSYEQYF.

The V call is TRBV27, the J call TRBJ2-1, with 7 nucleotides matching TRBD2. This CDR3 is 14 amino acids long. CDR1 MNHEY and CDR2 SMNVEV come from the germline V gene (reference sequence). V lost 5 bases, J lost 3 bases, and 4 bases stayed unmatched. CDR3 nucleotides: TGTGCCAGCAGTGGGGGGGGGTACTACAATGAGCAGTTCTTC. It translates to CASSGGGYYNEQFF.

The chain couples TRBV4-1 to TRBJ2-1, with D possibly being TRBD1 (5 bases). Per germline, CDR1 MGHRA and CDR2 YSYEKL. Trimming stripped 0 bases from V and 5 bases from J, with 17 bases between. The CDR3 length is 17 residues. CDR3 loop: CASSQERDSEINNEQFF. For the CDR3, the DNA is TGCGCCAGCAGCCAAGAACGCGACAGCGAGATAAACAATGAGCAGTTCTTC.

The rearrangement joins TRBV4-2 to TRBJ1-1; no definite D call. V was shortened by 0 bases and J by 11 bases, with 10 bases between the two germline ends. CDR3 length equals 12 residues. Germline V gene lookup returns CDR1 LGHNA and CDR2 YNFKEQ. The CDR3 spells CASSQDVHEAFF. The CDR3 coding sequence is TGTGCCAGCAGCCAAGATGTGCACGAGGCTTTCTTT.

V usage is TRBV7-9 and J usage is TRBJ2-7; no firm D call. Trimming shortened V by 7 bases and J by 6 bases, and 13 bases separated the two germline ends. Per germline, CDR1 SEHNR and CDR2 FQNEAQ (reference sequence). There are 12 residues in the CDR3. This chain's CDR3 is CASISLGSEQYF. DNA for the CDR3: TGTGCCAGCATATCCCTAGGAAGCGAGCAGTACTTC.

The chain uses TRBV7-9 and TRBJ2-3; D is undetermined. This CDR3 region has 12 residues. The germline V gene has CDR1 SEHNR and CDR2 FQNEAQ (reference sequence). V was trimmed by 5 bases and J by 3 bases, leaving 6 bases between them. For the CDR3, the DNA is TGTGCCAGCAGCCCCACTACAGATACGCAGTATTTT. It specifies CASSPTTDTQYF.

This chain connects TRBV6-1 to TRBJ2-3, with TRBD2 matching 9 bases. Germline assignment: CDR1 MNHNS and CDR2 SASEGT. The ends lost 7 bases at V and 7 bases at J; junction bases unmatched: 12. This CDR3 spans 15 amino acids. The CDR3 is CASIRLAAKVNTQYF. The DNA of the CDR3 is TGTGCCAGCATTCGACTAGCGGCTAAGGTTAATACGCAGTATTTT.

This chain connects TRBV7-9 to TRBJ1-5; perhaps TRBD1 as D (6 bases). Trimming cost V 7 bases and J 4 bases, with 14 bases left between them. The CDR3 extends over 14 amino acids. The germline V gene encodes CDR1 SEHNR and CDR2 FQNEAQ (reference sequence). The CDR3 sequence: CASTSIGTNQPQHF. For the CDR3, the DNA is TGTGCCAGCACCTCCATCGGGACAAATCAGCCCCAGCATTTT. The whole variable domain, filled in from reference TRBV7-9 and TRBJ1-5, reads DTGVSQNPRHKITKRGQNVTFRCDPISEHNRLYWYRQTLGQGPEFLTYFQNEAQLEKSRLLSDRFSAERPKGSFSTLEIQRTEQGDSAMYLCASTSIGTNQPQHFGDGTRLSIL.